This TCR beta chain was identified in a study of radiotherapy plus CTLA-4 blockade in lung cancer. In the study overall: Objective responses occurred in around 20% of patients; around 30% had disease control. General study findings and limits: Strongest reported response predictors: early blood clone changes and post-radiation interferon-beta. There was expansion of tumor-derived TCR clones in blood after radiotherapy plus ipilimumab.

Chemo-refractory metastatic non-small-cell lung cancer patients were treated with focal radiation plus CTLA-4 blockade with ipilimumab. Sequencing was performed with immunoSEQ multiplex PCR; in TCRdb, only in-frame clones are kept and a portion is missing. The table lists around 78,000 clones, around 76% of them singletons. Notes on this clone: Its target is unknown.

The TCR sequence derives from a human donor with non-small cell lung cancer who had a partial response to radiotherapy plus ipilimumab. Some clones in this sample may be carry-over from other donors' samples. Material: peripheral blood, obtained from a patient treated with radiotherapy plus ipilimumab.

In DNA form, the CDR3 reads TGTGCCAGCAGTCCGGGGGGACTAGGTGAGCAGTTCTTC. The encoded protein is CASSPGGLGEQFF. The rearrangement links TRBV6-1 to TRBJ2-1; TRBD2 agrees at 8 bases. There are 13 residues in the CDR3. Germline V gene sequence: CDR1 MNHNS, CDR2 SASEGT. Losses at the gene ends were 5 bases for V and 9 bases for J; bases not matched to a gene: 6.